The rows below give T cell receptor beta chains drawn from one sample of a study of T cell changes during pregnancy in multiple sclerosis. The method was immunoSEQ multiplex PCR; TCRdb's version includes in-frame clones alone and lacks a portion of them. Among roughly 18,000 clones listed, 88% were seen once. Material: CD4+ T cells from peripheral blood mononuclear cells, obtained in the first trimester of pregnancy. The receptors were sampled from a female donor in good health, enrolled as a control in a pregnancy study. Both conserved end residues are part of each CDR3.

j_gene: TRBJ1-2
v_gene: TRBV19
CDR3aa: CASTHGTGVHYGYTF

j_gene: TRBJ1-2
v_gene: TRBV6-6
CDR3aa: CASVTQGRASGGYTF

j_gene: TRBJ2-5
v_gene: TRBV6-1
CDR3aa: CASSGRLAGAVQETQYF

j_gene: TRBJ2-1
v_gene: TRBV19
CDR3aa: CASSIVGGYNEQFF

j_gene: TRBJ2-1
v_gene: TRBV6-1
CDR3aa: CATDRDTFNEQFF

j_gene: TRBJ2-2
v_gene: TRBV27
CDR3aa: CASSWTGTQTGELFF

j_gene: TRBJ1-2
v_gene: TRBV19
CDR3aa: CASSIVAGADYGYTF

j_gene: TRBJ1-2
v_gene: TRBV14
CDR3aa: CASSQDEGPVRTF

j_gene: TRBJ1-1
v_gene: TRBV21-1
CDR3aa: CASSKRGRENTEAFF

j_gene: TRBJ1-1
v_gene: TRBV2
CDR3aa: CASSRGVPEAFF

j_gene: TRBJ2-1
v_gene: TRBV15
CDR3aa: CATRLAEEYNEQFF

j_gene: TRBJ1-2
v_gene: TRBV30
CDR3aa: CAWSVAFHYGYTF

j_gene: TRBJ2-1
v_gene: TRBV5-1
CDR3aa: CASSINSGRGINEQFF

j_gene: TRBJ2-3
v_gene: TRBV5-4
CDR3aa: CASSLDSDTDTQYF

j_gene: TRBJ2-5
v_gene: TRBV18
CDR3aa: CASSPLGSSQETQYF

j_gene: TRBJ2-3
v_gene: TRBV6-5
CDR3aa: CASRDRDSDTQYF

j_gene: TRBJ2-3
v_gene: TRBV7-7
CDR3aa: CASSPTVTDTQYF

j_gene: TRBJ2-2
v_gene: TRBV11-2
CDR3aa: CASSMDRNTGELFF

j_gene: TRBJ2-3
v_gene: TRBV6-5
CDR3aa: CASRAGGWTTDTQYF

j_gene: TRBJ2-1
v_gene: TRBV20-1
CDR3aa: CRAHSYNEQFF

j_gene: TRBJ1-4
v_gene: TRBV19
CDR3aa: CASSIGWLANEKLFF

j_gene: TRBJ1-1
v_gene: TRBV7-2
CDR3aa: CASSAEAVRNTEAFF

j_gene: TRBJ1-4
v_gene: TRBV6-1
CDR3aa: CASRRDRDFEKLFF

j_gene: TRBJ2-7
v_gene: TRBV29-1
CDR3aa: CSAGLSGPFEQYF

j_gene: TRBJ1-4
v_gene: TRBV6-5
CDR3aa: CASSYSAGLNEKLFF

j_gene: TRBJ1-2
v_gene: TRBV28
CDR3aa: CASSPSAGGLSGYTF

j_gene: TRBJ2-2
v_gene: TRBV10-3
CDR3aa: CAISEEGEYTGELFF

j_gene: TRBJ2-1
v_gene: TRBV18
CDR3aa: CASSSRTSGRYNEQFF

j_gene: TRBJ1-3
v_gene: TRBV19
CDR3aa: CASSSQTGRNTIYF

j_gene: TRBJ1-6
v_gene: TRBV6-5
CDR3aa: CASSTTAEASPLHF

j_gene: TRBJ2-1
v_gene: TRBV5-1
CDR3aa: CASSPVSAVNEQFF

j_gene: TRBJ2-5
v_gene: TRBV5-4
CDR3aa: CASGGLAGGLETQYF